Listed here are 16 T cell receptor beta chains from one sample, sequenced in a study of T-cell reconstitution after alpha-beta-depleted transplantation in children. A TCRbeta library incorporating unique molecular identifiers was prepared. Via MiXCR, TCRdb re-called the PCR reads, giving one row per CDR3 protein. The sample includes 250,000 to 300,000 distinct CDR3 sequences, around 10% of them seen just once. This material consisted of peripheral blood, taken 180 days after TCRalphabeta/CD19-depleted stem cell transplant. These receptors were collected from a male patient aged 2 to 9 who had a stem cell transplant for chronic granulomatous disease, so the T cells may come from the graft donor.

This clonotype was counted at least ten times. The CDR3 DNA reads as TGCAGTGCTAGAGATAGTGTTGCAAATGGCTACACCTTC. Translated: CSARDSVANGYTF. The chain combines TRBV20-1 with TRBJ1-2; D unclear. Looked up from germline, CDR1 is DFQATT and CDR2 is SNEGSKA (reference sequence). Trimming removed 0 bases from V and 6 bases from J, with 11 bases in between. The CDR3 loop spans 13 amino acids.

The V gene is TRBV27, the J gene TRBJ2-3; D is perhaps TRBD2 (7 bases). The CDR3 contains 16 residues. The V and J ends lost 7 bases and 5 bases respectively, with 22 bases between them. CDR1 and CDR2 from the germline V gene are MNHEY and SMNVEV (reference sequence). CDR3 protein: CASTFNGIGGGDTQYF. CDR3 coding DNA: TGTGCCAGCACCTTCAACGGGATAGGGGGGGGAGATACGCAGTATTTT.

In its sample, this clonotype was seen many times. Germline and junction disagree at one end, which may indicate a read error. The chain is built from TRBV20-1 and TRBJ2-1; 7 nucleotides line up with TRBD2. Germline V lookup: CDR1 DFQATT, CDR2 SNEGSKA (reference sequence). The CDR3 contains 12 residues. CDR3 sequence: CSASVGLLGGVF. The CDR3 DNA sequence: TGCAGTGCTAGTGTTGGCCTCCTGGGGGGGGTCTTC.

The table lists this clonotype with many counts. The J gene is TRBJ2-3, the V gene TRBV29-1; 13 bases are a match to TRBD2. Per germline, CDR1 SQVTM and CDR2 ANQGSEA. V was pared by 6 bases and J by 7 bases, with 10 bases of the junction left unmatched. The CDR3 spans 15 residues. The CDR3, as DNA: TGCAGCGTCCACCTGGGGGGACTAGCGGGGTATACGCAGTATTTT. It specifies CSVHLGGLAGYTQYF.

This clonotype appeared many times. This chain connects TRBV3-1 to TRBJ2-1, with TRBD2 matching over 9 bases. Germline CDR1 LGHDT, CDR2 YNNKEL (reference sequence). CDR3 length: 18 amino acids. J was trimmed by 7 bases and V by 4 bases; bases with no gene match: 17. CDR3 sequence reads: CASSRTRTSALRGNEQFF. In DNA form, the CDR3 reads TGTGCCAGCAGCCGGACTCGGACTAGCGCCTTGAGGGGTAATGAGCAGTTCTTC.

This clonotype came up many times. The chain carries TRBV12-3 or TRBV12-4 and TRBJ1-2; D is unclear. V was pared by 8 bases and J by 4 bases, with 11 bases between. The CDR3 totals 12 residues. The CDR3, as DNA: TGTGCCAGCGCCAAACAAGGCTATGGCTACACCTTC. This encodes CASAKQGYGYTF.

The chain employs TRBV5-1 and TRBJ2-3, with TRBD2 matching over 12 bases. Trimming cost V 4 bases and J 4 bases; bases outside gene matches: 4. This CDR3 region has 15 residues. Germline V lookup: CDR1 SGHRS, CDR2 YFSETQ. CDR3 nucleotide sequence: TGCGCCAGCAGCGCGAGACTAGCGGGAGCAGATACGCAGTATTTT. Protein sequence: CASSARLAGADTQYF.

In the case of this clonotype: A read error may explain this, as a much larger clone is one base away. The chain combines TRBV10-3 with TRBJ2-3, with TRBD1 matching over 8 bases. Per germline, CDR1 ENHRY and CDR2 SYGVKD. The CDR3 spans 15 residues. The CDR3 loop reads CAITRTGQVTDMQYF. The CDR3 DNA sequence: TGTGCCATCACCAGGACAGGGCAGGTCACAGATATGCAGTATTTT.

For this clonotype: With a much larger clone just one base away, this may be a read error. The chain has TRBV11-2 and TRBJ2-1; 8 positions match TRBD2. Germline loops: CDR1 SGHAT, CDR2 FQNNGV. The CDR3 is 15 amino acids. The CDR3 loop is CASSFRPGGYNAQFF. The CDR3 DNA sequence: TGTGCCAGCAGCTTCCGGCCGGGAGGGTACAATGCGCAGTTCTTC.

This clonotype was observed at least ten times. The CDR3 here is CASSLQANPSYEQYF. Here the CDR3 DNA reads TGTGCCAGCAGCTTACAAGCGAACCCCTCCTACGAGCAGTACTTC. V usage is TRBV7-8 and J usage is TRBJ2-7; D is unresolved. V was clipped by 2 bases and J by 0 bases, with 11 bases between them. The CDR3 runs 15 residues. In germline, CDR1 is SGHVS, CDR2 FQNEAQ. The full variable domain, with the rest looked up from reference TRBV7-8 and TRBJ2-7, is GAGVSQSPRYKVAKRGQDVALRCDPISGHVSLFWYQQALGQGPEFLTYFQNEAQLDKSGLPSDRFFAERPEGSVSTLKIQRTQQEDSAVYLCASSLQANPSYEQYFGPGTRLTVT.

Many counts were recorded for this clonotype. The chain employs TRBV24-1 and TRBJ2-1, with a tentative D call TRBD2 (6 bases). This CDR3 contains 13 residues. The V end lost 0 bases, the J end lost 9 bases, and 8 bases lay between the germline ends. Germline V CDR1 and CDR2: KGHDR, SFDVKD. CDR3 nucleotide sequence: TGTGCCACCAGTGATTTGCACGGGGGTGAGCAGTTCTTC. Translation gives CATSDLHGGEQFF.

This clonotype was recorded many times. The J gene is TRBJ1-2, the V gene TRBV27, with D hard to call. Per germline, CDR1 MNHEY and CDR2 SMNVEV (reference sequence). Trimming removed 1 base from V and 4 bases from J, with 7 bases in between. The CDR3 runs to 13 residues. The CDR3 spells CASSLFGSYGYTF. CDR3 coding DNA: TGTGCCAGCAGTTTATTTGGCAGCTATGGCTACACCTTC.

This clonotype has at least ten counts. CDR3 protein: CSVEGGPEETQYF. The CDR3 bases are TGCAGCGTTGAGGGGGGTCCTGAAGAGACCCAGTACTTC. The V gene is TRBV29-1, the J gene TRBJ2-5; TRBD2 might be the D (6 bases). Per germline, CDR1 SQVTM and CDR2 ANQGSEA. This CDR3 spans 13 amino acids. The germline V and J ends were trimmed by 3 bases and 3 bases, with 11 bases remaining between them.

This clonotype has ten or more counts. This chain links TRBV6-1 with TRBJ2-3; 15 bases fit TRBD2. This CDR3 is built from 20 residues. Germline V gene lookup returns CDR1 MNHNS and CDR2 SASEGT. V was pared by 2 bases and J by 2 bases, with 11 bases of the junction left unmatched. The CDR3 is CASSESVGGLAGGPTDTQYF. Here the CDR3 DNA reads TGTGCCAGCAGTGAAAGCGTCGGGGGACTAGCGGGGGGCCCCACAGATACGCAGTATTTT.

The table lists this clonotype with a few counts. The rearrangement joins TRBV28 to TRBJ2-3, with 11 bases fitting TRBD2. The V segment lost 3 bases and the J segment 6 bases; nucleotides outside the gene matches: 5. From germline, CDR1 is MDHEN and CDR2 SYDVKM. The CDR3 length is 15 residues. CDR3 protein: CASSFWSSGGDTQYF. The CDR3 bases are TGTGCCAGCAGTTTTTGGTCTAGCGGGGGGGATACGCAGTATTTT.

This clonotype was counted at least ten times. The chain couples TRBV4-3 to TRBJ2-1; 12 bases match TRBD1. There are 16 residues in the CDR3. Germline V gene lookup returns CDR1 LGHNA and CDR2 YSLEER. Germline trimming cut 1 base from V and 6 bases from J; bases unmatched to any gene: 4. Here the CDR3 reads CASSQGGDRGPNEQFF. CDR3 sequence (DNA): TGCGCCAGCAGCCAAGGTGGGGACAGGGGGCCCAATGAGCAGTTCTTC.